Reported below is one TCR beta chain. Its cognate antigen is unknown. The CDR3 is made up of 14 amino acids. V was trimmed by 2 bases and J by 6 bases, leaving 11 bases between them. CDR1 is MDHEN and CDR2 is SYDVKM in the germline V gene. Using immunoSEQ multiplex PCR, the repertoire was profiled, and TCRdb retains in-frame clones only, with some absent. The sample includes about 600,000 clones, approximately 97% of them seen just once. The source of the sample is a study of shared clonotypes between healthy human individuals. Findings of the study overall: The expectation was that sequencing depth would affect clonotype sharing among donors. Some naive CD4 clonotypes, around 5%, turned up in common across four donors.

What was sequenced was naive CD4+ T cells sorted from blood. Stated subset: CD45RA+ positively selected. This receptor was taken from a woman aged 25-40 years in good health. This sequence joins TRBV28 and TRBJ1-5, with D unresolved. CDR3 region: CASSLGQSVQPQHF. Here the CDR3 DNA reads TGTGCCAGCAGTTTAGGGCAGTCCGTTCAGCCCCAGCATTTT.